This T cell receptor beta chain was retrieved from a study of shared clonotypes between healthy human individuals (TCRdb year 2020). Background on the whole study: The cohort comprised a couple of women and a few men aged 18 to 49 years. For each donor, three plates each were used for CD4 naive and CD4 memory, two plates were used for CD8 naive, and one plate was used for CD8 memory. The study deeply sequenced blood TCR repertoires of about five healthy adults to estimate repertoire size and the extent of clonotype sharing between individuals. Different laboratories and diverse techniques were used to prepare libraries and sequence TCR repertoires, to increase sequencing depth and limit assay-specific biases. Leukapheresis yielded between about 0.94 and 8.9 billion PBMCs per donor. Study-level results and caveats: Sampling was limited to blood, and TCR repertoires in tissue likely differ from TCR repertoires in blood. Pairwise subsampling indicated that sequencing depth was expected to affect the degree of clonotype sharing among donors. Even with the large sequencing depth, rarefaction of the sorted-subset datasets indicated that sequencing was incomplete. Larger estimated clonotype richness was generally found for naive subsets than for memory subsets. Clonotypes shared by all four sorted-subset donors showed higher generation probabilities than non-shared clonotypes. The small number of donors limited the genetic and exposure-history diversity represented. Roughly 5% of naive CD4, approximately 3.7% of naive CD8, about 2.4% of memory CD4, and 0.35% to 0.5% of memory CD8 clonotypes were shared across four donors.

The CDR3 sequence holds 15 residues, the cysteine and phenylalanine included. Kept here is only the CDR3 DNA, which spans 45 bases and is read in frame from base 1. For CDR1 and CDR2, the germline V gene (reference sequence) lists MNHEY and SMNVEV. Here V drops 4 bases and J drops 0 bases, and the junction holds 4 bases not matched to any gene. Using the deep immunoSEQ assay, TCR CDR3 regions were amplified from genomic DNA by multiplex PCR. For each cell subset, the extracted genomic DNA was distributed evenly across all wells of several immunoSEQ 96-well plates, and each plate served as one replicate. For sorted subsets, about 220 ng of genomic DNA, equivalent to 25,000 to 30,000 T cell genomes, went into each replicate PCR. The purified libraries were quantified using a Qubit 3.0 fluorometer, sized with a Bioanalyzer 2100, and then quantified again using the KAPA Library Quantification kit. A separate single-read 150-cycle Illumina NextSeq 550 flow cell was used to sequence each immunoSEQ 96-well plate. The original pipeline was this. Because the immunoSEQ output held only junctional sequences and lacked quality scores, the filtering could not match the filtering applied to full-length reads. Sequences were annotated with PyIR, a Python wrapper for IgBLAST v1.9, using IMGT germline references to assign V/J genes and CDR3. Reads with weak V/J assignments (E-value above 1e-6), missing CDR3, stop codons, out-of-frame junctions, or ambiguous translated residues were removed. V3J clonotypes were defined as sequences sharing an identical inferred V gene, J gene, and CDR3 amino acid sequence. The percentage overlap between two repertoires was calculated by dividing the number of shared unique clonotypes by the size of the smaller repertoire. Richness of each repertoire was evaluated using RTK rarefaction, the Chao1 estimator, and Recon v2.1 estimates of unobserved clonotypes. OLGA was used to compute generation probabilities for all TCRbeta clonotypes that the gDNA method yielded from a handful of donors. This is the immuneACCESS table as TCRdb keeps it, with only in-frame sequences that have V and J called. A part of the clones is gone; compared with another copy, unresolved V genes explain less than half, and the rest is unexplained. V and J calls and clone size are as listed in that table; D and trimming were resolved from the DNA. The sample records hundreds of thousands of clones, around 96% of which are singletons. The ten largest clones represent more than 0.085% of the sample.

Remarks on this clone: Its recognized antigen is unknown. No qualities accompany the bases; no much larger clone lies one base away.

For the CD8 naive samples, CD45RO-negative cells were positively selected for CCR7, yielding a CD45RA+CCR7+ population from which TemRA cells were excluded. Healthy HIV-negative adults with no recently reported acute infections or vaccinations were included as donors. Every donor was a Caucasian adult living in Nashville, Tennessee, USA. Blood was collected by leukapheresis, and PBMCs were isolated by Ficoll-Histopaque density gradient centrifugation and then cryopreserved in liquid nitrogen vapor phase. Purity and quantity of every magnetically sorted T cell population were checked by analytical flow cytometry. Genomic DNA was isolated from each sorted fraction and quantified by UV absorbance on a Nanodrop 2000c.

Sequences were obtained from naive CD8+ T cells sorted from blood. The cell subset or site label of this sample denotes: CD45RA+CCR7+. This sequence uses TRBV27 and TRBJ2-7; TRBD1 matches 9 bases in the middle. This TCR was sampled from a woman younger than 45 in good health. The CDR3 has the sequence CASSSPGQGSYEQYF. The DNA sequence reads TGTGCCAGCAGTTCACCGGGACAGGGCTCCTACGAGCAGTACTTC.